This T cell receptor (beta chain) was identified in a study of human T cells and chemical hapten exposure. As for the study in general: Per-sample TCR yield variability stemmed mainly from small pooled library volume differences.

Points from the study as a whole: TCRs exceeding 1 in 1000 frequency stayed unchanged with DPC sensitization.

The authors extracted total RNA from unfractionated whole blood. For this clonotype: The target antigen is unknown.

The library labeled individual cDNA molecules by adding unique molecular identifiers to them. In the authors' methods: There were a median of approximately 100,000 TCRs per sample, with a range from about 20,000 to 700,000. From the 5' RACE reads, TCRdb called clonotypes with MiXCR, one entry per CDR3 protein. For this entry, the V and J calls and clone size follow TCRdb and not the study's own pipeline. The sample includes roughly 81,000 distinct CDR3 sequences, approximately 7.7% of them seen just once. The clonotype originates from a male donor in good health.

The CDR3 reads CASSSDSRNEQFF. The CDR3 bases are TGTGCCAGCAGTTCCGATAGCAGGAATGAGCAGTTCTTC. The chain has TRBV6-6 and TRBJ2-1; D gene ambiguous. CDR3 length: 13 residues. Germline V gives CDR1 MNHNY, CDR2 SVGAGI (reference sequence). V shed 4 bases and J shed 7 bases, with 11 bases lying between them.